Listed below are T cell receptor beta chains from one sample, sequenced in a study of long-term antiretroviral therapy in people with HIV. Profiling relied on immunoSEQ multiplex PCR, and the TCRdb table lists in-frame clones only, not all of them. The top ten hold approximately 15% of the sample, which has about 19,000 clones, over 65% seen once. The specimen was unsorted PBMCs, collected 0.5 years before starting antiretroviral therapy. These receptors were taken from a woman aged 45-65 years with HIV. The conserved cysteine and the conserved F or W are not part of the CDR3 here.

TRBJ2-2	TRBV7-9	ASSPRGESRGELF
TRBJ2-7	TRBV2	ASGGTGFYEQY
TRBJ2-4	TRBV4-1	ASSQPVGLAGDLAKNIQY
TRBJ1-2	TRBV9	ASSLTHKQNYGYT
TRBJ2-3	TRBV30	AWSVQGGPTDTQY
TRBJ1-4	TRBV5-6	ASSLGWTGHEKLF
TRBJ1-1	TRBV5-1	ASSLGGVNTEAF
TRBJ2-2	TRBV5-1	ASRNDTNTGELF
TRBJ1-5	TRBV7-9	ASSLDSNQPQH
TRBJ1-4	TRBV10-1	ASSDGSTNEKLF
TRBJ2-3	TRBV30	AWSGTDTQY
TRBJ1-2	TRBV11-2	ASSLVAGGGPYGYT
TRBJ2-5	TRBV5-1	ASSPNQETQY
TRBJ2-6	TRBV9	ASSVGRASSGANVLT
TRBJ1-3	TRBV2	ATLGTGNTIY
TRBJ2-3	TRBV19	ASSIPTSSADTQY
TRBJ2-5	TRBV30	AWSGAPDETQY
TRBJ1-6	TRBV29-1	SVEWSSPLH
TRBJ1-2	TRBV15	ATDRQGANYGYT
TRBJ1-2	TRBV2	ASSLRNYGYT
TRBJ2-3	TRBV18	ASSPKEATQY
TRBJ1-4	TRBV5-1	ASSPDRVATNEKLF
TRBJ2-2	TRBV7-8	ASSLVEGQNTGELF
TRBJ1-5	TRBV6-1	ASSELWTGTSNQPQH
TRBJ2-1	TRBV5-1	ASGAPQPGSNEQF
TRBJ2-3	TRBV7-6	ASSRTGGPQTQY
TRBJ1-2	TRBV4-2	ASSQDDNLNYGYT
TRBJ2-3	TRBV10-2	ASSDYLLAGSTDTQY
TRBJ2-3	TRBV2	ASSDRRSTDTQY
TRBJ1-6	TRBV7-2	ASSLGQGSSPLH
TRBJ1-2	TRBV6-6	ASSLNTGTSYGYT
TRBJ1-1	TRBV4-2	ASSQGEVGTEAF
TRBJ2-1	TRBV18	ASSPPGQGRDEQF
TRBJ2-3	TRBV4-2	ASSQEGTPPDTQY
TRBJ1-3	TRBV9	ASSGTGIIGNTIY
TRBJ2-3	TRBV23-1	ASSTPPDTQY
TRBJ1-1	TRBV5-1	ASTYEGTTEAF
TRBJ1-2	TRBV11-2	ASSLGSQAYNYGYT
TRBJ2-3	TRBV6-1	ASSVAGGADTQY
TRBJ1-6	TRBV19	ASSIWDRGLSYNSPLH
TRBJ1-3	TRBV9	ASSPNLGDTIY
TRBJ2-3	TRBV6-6	ASLMGGRTDTQY
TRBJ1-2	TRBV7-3	ASSPRNRDLYGYT
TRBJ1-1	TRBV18	ASSSESGNTEAF
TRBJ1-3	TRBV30	AWGSGSSGNTIY
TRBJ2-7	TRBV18	ASSPGTGRKDEQY
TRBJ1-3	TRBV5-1	ASSLLGGQGNTIY
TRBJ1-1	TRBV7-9	ASSLGGANTEAF